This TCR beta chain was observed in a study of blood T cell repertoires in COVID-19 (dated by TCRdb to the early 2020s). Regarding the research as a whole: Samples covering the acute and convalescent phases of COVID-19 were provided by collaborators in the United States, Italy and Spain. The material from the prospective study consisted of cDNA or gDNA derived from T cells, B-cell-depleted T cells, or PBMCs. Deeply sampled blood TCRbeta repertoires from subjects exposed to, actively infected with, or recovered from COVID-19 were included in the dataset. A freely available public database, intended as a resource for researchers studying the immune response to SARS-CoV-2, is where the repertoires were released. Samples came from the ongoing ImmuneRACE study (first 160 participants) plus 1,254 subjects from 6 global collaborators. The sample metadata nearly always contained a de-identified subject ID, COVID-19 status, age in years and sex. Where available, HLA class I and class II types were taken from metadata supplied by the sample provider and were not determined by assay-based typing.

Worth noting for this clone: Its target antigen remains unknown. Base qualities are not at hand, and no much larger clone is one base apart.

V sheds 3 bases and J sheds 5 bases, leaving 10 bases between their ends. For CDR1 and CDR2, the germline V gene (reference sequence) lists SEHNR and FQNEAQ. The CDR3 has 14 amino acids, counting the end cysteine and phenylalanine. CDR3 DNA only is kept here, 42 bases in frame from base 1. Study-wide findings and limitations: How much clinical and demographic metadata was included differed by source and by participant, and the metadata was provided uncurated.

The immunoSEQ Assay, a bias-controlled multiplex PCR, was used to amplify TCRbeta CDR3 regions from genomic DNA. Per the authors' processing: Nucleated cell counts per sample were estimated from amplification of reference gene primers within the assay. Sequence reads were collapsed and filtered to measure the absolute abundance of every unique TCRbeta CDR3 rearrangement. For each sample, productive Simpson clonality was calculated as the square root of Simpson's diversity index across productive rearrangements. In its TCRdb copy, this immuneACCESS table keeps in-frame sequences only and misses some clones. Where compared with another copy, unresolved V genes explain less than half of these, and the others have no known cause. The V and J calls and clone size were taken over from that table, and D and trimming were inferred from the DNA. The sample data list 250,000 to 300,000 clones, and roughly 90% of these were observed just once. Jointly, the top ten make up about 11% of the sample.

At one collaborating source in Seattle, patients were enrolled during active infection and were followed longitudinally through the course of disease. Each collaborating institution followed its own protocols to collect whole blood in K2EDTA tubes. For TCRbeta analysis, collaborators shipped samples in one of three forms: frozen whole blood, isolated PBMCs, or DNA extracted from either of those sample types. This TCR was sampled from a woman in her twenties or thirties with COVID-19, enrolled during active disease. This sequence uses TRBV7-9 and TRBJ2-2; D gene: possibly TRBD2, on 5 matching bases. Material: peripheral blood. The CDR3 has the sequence CASSLDGGTGELFF. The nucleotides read TGTGCCAGCAGCTTGGATGGCGGGACCGGGGAGCTGTTTTTT.